This TCR beta chain derives from a study of human T cells and chemical hapten exposure (dated by TCRdb to the early 2020s). As for the study more broadly: For sensitization, 2% DPC in acetone was applied to a roughly 2 cm by roughly 2 cm area of upper inner arm skin. Patch testing was performed on the upper back with Finn chambers containing 0.01% DPC, and the patch tests were scored after 6 days according to International Contact Dermatitis Research Group standards. Blood samples were taken from patients before sensitization (week 0) and at 2, 6 and about 24 weeks after DPC sensitization. In alopecia patients, the study followed how the peripheral blood TCR repertoire changed in vivo over primary and secondary sensitization to diphenylcyclopropenone (DPC), a hapten. Weekly therapeutic DPC doses were additionally applied to the scalp of patients throughout the roughly 24-week study period. The mostly female patient cohort included alopecia areata with under or over 50% scalp involvement, alopecia totalis and alopecia universalis. About 28 alopecia patients gave blood for TCR sequencing at one to four time points (pre-sensitization, 2, 6 and 24 weeks). Libraries were pooled for sequencing, and per-sample TCR yields varied mainly because of small differences in library volumes within the pool. Broader findings and caveats from the paper: Alopecia, a presumed autoimmune disease, was present in all patients, so the immune response of the patients might differ from that of healthy individuals. Significantly more large CDR3 similarity clusters were formed by expanded TCRs than by pre-sensitization or healthy control sets, consistent with antigen-driven responses. Repeated subsampling changed both the strength of the expansion versus patch-test correlation and the threshold at which the correlation became significant. DPC sensitization did not change how many TCRs were above 1 in 1000 frequency, and no evidence was found of alterations in global repertoire structure. Patch test score was positively correlated with the number of PT1 expanded TCRs, with significance at thresholds 8, 16 and 32 but not at 4.

The time point label corresponds to: patch test 1, 2 weeks after DPC sensitization. The sample's treatment or condition label is to be understood as: therapeutic diphenylcyclopropenone sensitization with weekly scalp DPC. Blood at each patch-test visit was drawn before the patch test was applied. To be eligible, patients had to be aged 18 to 70, diagnosed with alopecia and judged suitable for DPC therapy, while pregnant patients were excluded. Total RNA was isolated from unfractionated whole blood collected in Tempus Blood RNA tubes. Library preparation was by RACE. Sequencing used a NextSeq 500. During library preparation, unique molecular identifiers were attached to individual cDNA molecules so that TCRs could be counted quantitatively and reproducibly. Each blood RNA sample was used to sequence both TCR alpha and TCR beta chains. For the original study's pipeline: A median of approximately 100,000 TCRs per sample was observed, with a range of about 20,000 to 700,000. V, J and CDR3 annotation of the TCR reads was performed with the Decombinator software suite. Every sample was subsampled to the same number of TCRs (28,000) for the PS versus PT1 abundance plots. Expanded TCRs were defined as absent before sensitization and observed at least eight times at the 2-week time point. Using fastp at Q25 and MiXCR, TCRdb reprocessed the public reads and kept productive beta chains. All rows with the same CDR3 protein become a single entry with the most common DNA and genes. In this record, the V and J calls reflect TCRdb's handling and not the investigators' own analysis. The sample table records roughly 180,000 distinct CDR3 sequences; approximately 20% of these occur just once. Approximately 6.7% of the sample belongs to the ten largest clones.

The trim is 1 base for V and 10 bases for J, with a gap of 10 bases between the germline ends. The germline V gene (reference sequence) sets CDR1 to SEHNR and CDR2 to FQNEAQ. The cysteine opens and the phenylalanine closes a CDR3 of 12 amino acids. The read is trimmed to its CDR3 DNA, 36 bases read in frame from base 1. This clonotype was seen a few times. Its antigen remains unidentified. There are no base qualities to consult, and no much larger clone falls within one base. The TCR originated in a woman in her 50s with alopecia areata. Some clones in this sample may be carry-over from other donors' samples. Specimen: whole blood, collected in connection with sensitization to the hapten diphenylcyclopropenone (DPC). The V and J segments used are TRBV7-9 and TRBJ1-1; the D segment could be TRBD1, given 6 matching bases. In nucleotides, the sequence is TGTGCCAGCAGCTTAGAGGCAGGGGTAGCTTTCTTT. Translated, this is CASSLEAGVAFF.